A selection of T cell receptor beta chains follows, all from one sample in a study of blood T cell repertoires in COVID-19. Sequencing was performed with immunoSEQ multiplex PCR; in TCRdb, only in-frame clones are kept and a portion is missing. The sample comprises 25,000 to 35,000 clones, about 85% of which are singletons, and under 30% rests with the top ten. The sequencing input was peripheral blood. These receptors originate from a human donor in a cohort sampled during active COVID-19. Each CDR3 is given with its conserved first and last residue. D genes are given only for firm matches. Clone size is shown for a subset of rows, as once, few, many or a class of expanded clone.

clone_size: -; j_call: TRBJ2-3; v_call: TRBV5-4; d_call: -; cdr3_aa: CASLRASSADTQYF; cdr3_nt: TGTGCCAGCCTACGGGCTAGCTCTGCAGATACGCAGTATTTT
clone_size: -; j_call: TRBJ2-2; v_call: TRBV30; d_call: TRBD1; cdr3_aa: CAWRRTGDTGELFF; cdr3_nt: TGTGCCTGGAGAAGGACAGGGGACACCGGGGAGCTGTTTTTT
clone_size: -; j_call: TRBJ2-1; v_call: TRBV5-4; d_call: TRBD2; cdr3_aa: CASSQIGLANEQFF; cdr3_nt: TGTGCCAGCAGCCAGATAGGACTAGCCAATGAGCAGTTCTTC
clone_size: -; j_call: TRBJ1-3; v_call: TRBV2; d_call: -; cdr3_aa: CASSEVAGFTGNTIYF; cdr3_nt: TGTGCCAGCAGTGAAGTGGCAGGGTTCACTGGAAACACCATATATTTT
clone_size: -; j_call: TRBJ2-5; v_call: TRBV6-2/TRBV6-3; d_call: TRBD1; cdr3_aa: CASSDPGQSATQYF; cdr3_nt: TGTGCCAGCAGCGATCCGGGACAGTCGGCGACCCAGTACTTC
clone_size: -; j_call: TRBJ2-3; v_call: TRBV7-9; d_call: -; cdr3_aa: CASTQPQLARWTDTQYF; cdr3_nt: TGTGCCAGCACCCAACCCCAGCTAGCGAGGTGGACAGATACGCAGTATTTT
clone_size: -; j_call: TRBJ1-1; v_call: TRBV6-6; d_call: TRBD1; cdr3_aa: CASSYPGQGRTEAFF; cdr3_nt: TGTGCCAGCAGTTACCCGGGACAGGGGAGGACTGAAGCTTTCTTT
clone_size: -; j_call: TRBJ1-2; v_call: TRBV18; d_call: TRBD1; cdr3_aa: CASSPPGAGTGTGYTF; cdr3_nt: TGTGCCAGCTCACCACCGGGTGCAGGGACAGGGACTGGCTACACCTTC
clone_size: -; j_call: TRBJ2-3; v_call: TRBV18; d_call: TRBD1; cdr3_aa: CASSPPDRGRLTDTQYF; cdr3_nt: TGTGCCAGCTCACCACCGGACAGGGGGCGCCTCACAGATACGCAGTATTTT
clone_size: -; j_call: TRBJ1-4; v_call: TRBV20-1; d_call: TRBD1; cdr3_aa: CSTGDNEKLFF; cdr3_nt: TGCAGTACAGGGGATAATGAAAAACTGTTTTTT
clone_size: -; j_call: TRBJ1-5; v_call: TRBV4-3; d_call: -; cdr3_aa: CASSLSGGPNQPQHF; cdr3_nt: TGCGCCAGCAGCCTAAGCGGGGGCCCCAATCAGCCCCAGCATTTT
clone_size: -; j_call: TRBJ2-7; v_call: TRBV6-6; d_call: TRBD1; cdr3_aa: CASSNRGTEQYF; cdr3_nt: TGTGCCAGCAGTAACAGGGGCACCGAGCAGTACTTC
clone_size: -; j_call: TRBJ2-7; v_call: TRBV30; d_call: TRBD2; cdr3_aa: CAWRAGISYEQYF; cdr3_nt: TGTGCCTGGAGAGCGGGGATCTCCTACGAGCAGTACTTC
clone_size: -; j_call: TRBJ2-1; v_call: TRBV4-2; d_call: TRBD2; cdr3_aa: CASSQVTSANEQFF; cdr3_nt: TGTGCCAGCAGCCAAGTAACTAGCGCCAATGAGCAGTTCTTC
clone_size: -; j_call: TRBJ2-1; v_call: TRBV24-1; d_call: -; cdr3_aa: CATRGPGDEQFF; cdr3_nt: TGTGCCACCAGGGGGCCAGGGGATGAGCAGTTCTTC
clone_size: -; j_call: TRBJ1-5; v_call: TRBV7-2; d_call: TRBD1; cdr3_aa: CASSPHGQGINQPQHF; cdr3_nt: TGTGCCAGCAGCCCCCATGGACAGGGAATAAATCAGCCCCAGCATTTT
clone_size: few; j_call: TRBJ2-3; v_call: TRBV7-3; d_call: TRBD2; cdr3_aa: CASSERGGPTDTQYF; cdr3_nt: TGTGCCAGCAGCGAGCGGGGGGGCCCCACAGATACGCAGTATTTT
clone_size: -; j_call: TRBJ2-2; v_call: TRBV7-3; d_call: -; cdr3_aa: CASSDSNTGELFF; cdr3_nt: TGTGCCAGCAGCGACTCGAACACCGGGGAGCTGTTTTTT
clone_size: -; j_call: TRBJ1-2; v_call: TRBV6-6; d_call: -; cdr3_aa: CASSYSGPYGYTF; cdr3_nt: TGTGCCAGCAGTTACTCGGGCCCCTATGGCTACACCTTC
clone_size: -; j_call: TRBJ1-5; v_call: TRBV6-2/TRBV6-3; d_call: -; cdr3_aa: CASSYPHRGSNQPQHF; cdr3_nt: TGTGCCAGCAGTTACCCACATAGGGGTAGCAATCAGCCCCAGCATTTT